These 3 T cell receptor beta chains were sequenced from one sample in a study of blood T cells in healthy people across ages. Using a J-beta primer mix together with a sample-barcoded 5' primer, a second PCR was run for roughly 7 to 12 cycles. TCRdb ran MiXCR on the 5' RACE reads and lists one entry per CDR3 protein. The sample includes some 1.1 million distinct CDR3 sequences, roughly two fifths of them seen just once. Sequences were obtained from blood. These receptors came from a man aged 18 to 35 in good health.

In this sample, this clonotype turned up a few times. The chain recombines TRBV4-2 with TRBJ1-1, with D possibly being TRBD1 (5 bases). Germline V gene data show CDR1 as LGHNA and CDR2 as YNFKEQ. This CDR3 region has 15 residues. Trimming removed 4 bases from V and 0 bases from J, with 12 bases in between. This CDR3 reads CASSLHDSMNTEAFF. The CDR3 DNA follows: TGTGCCAGCAGCCTACATGACAGCATGAACACTGAAGCTTTCTTT.

The table lists this clonotype with a few counts. The gene calls are TRBV28 and TRBJ2-3; D gene uncertain. Germline CDR1 MDHEN, CDR2 SYDVKM. CDR3 length: 15 amino acids. V dropped 0 bases and J dropped 0 bases, with 7 bases sitting between them. CDR3 sequence (DNA): TGTGCCAGCAGTTTATGGAAGCGCAGCACAGATACGCAGTATTTT. Translation: CASSLWKRSTDTQYF.

In its sample, this clonotype was seen once. The rearrangement joins TRBV2 to TRBJ2-6, with a possible D match to TRBD2 (6 bases). The CDR3 sequence is 13 residues long. Germline V gives CDR1 SNHLY, CDR2 FYNNEI. Between the trimmed V and J ends, which lost 9 bases and 1 base, there was a span of 7 bases. The CDR3 sequence: CARGLSGANVLTF. The CDR3 DNA follows: TGTGCCAGAGGACTATCTGGGGCCAACGTCCTGACTTTC.